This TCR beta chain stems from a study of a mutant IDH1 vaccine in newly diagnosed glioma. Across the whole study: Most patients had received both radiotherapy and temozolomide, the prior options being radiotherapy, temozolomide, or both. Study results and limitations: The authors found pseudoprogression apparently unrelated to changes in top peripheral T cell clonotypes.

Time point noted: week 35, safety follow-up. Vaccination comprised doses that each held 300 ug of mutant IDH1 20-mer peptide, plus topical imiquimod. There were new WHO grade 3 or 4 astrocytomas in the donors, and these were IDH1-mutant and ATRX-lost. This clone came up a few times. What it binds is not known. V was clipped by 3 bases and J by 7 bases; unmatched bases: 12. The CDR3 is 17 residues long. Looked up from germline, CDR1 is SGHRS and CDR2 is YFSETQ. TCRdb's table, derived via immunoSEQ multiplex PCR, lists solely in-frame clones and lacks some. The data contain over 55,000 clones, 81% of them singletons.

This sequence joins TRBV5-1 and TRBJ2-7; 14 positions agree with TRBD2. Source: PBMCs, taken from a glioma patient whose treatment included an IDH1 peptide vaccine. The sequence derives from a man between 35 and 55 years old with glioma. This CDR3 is CASSSRSTSGRAGEQYF. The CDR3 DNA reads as TGCGCCAGCAGCTCTCGTTCGACTAGCGGGAGGGCCGGGGAGCAGTACTTC.